This T cell receptor beta chain was documented in a study of cytotoxic CD8 clonotypes in ibrutinib-treated CLL (dated by TCRdb to the early 2020s). As for the study more broadly: The cohort included roughly 15 treatment-naive and about a dozen relapsed/refractory patients; approximately 17 were IGHV unmutated. Partial responses were observed in approximately 24 patients and complete responses in 2; after a median follow-up of roughly 62 months, remission was maintained in around 14 patients and progression was observed in some twelve. Response samples were obtained after a median of about 13 months of treatment, with a range of roughly 6 to 40 months. On average, each sample yielded around 250,000 productive templates and 80,000 to 95,000 productive rearrangements. Of the 86 participants in the trial, 20 to 30 had longitudinal samples available. Cryopreserved peripheral blood mononuclear cells were collected at three points: before therapy, at response, and at either sustained remission or disease progression.

A MiSeq instrument was used for deep resolution sequencing, which targeted depths ranging from 1 in 1 million up to 1 in 200,000 T cells, with coverage averaging 10x for each clonotype. The immunoSEQ hsTCRB Kit was used to generate TCR beta libraries. In the source study's methods: The data were analyzed with ImmunoSEQ Analyzer and ImmunoSEQ Data Assistant, and V, D and J gene assignments followed IMGT definitions. Clonality, with values ranging from 0 to 1, was calculated as one minus the normalized Shannon entropy of productive rearrangement frequencies. Public clonotype analysis was restricted to overrepresented clonotypes comprising at least 0.05% of each patient's repertoire. Around 14 repertoires from age-matched healthy donors, obtained from immuneACCESS, served as clonality controls. Imported from immuneACCESS, the table was reduced by TCRdb to in-frame sequences with V and J called. These copies leave out some clones; in studies compared against another copy, an unresolved V gene accounts for under half, and the cause of the remainder is not known. V and J calls and clone size are those listed in that table; D and trimming were worked out from the DNA. In all, the sample holds roughly 23,000 clones, and around 84% of those were seen once. The ten largest clones capture roughly 8.1% of the sample.

For TCR beta library preparation, about 2.2 micrograms of genomic DNA were extracted from the cryopreserved PBMCs. High-throughput TCR beta sequencing was performed on longitudinal blood samples from CLL patients receiving ibrutinib monotherapy. The patients took part in an open-label, single-center phase 2 trial of ibrutinib monotherapy. Based on the germline V gene, the CDR1 and CDR2 sequences are SGHRS and YFSETQ. Inclusive of the bounding cysteine and phenylalanine, the CDR3 is 15 residues long. Here the CDR3 DNA is all that survives: 45 bases in frame from base 1. V is pruned by 2 bases and J by 4 bases, leaving 6 bases of the junction without a gene match. This clone showed up just a few times. Which antigen it targets is not known. Base qualities are not at hand, and no much larger clone is one base apart. What the research found in general, with its limitations: Baseline clonality was found to be higher than that of age-matched healthy donors and was strongly correlated with circulating CD8+ T-cell counts. Sampling times were not matched between sustained-remission and progressing patients, and lymph node repertoires were not studied. Public clonotypes were rare and either shrank or stayed stable during treatment, and the rise in clonality at ibrutinib response reflected expansion of private clonotypes. Clonality increased at ibrutinib response, stayed stable in sustained remission, and fell back toward baseline at progression.

The TCR was taken from a human donor with chronic lymphocytic leukemia. The starting material was PBMCs, obtained before ibrutinib treatment. Recombination connected TRBV5-1 to TRBJ1-1; 9 middle bases align to TRBD1. The sequenced DNA: TGCGCCAGCAGCTTCCGGGACAGGGCGGGCACTGAAGCTTTCTTT. Its product reads: CASSFRDRAGTEAFF. Here the CDR3 is joined to the reference TRBV5-1 and TRBJ1-1 genes, and the full variable domain is: KAGVTQTPRYLIKTRGQQVTLSCSPISGHRSVSWYQQTPGQGLQFLFEYFSETQRNKGNFPGRFSGRQFSNSRSEMNVSTLELGDSALYLCASSFRDRAGTEAFFGQGTRLTVV.